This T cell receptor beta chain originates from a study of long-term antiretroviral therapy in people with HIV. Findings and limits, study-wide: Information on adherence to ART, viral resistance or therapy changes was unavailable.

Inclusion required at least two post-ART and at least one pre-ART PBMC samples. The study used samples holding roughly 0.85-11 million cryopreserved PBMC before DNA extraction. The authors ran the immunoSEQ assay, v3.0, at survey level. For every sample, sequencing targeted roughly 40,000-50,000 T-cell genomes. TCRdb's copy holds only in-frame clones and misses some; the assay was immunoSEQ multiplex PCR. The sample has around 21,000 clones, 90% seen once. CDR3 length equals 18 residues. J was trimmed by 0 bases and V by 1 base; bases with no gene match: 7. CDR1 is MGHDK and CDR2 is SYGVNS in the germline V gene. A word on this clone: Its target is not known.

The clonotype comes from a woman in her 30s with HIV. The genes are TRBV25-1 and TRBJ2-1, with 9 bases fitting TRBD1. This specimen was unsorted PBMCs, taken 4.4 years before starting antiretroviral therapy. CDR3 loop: CASSEFVGQGSSYNEQFF. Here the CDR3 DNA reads TGTGCCAGCAGTGAATTCGTTGGACAGGGGAGCTCCTACAATGAGCAGTTCTTC.